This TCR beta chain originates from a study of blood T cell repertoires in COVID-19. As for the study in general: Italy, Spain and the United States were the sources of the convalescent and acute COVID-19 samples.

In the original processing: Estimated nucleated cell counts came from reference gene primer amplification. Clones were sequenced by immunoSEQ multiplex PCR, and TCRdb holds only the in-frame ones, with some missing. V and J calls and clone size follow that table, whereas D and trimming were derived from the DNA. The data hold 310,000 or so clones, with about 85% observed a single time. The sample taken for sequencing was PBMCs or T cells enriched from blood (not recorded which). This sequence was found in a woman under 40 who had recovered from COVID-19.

The CDR3, as DNA: TGTGCCAGCAGCTTAACGGGGGGGGCTCCGCAGGGGACCCAGTACTTC. Translation: CASSLTGGAPQGTQYF. The chain combines TRBV5-4 with TRBJ2-5, with TRBD2 matching 8 bases. Germline-derived CDR1 and CDR2 are SGHNT and YYREEE (reference sequence). The CDR3 covers 16 residues. V shed 2 bases and J 7 bases; nucleotides not matched to a gene: 13.